The 27 T cell receptor beta chains below were found in one sample sequenced in a study of T cell responses to AZD1222 COVID-19 vaccine. The assay was immunoSEQ multiplex PCR, and TCRdb's table has in-frame clones only and misses some. Among 88,000 or so clones listed, about 89% were seen once. The material sequenced was peripheral blood, taken on day 0 of AZD1222 vaccination. These receptors were collected from an adult in good health.

The chain combines TRBV6-5 with TRBJ2-7, with D possibly being TRBD2 (6 bases). Germline CDR1 is MNHEY and CDR2 is SVGAGI. The V and J ends lost 5 bases and 3 bases respectively, with 14 bases between them. The CDR3 sequence is 14 residues long. CDR3 sequence reads: CASSPGGPLYEQYF. The DNA for the CDR3 is TGTGCCAGCAGTCCCGGAGGGCCCCTCTACGAGCAGTACTTC.

The chain is built from TRBV2 and TRBJ1-5; D not resolved. CDR3 length: 15 amino acids. Trimming stripped 6 bases from V and 6 bases from J, with 18 bases between. Germline CDR1 and CDR2: SNHLY and FYNNEI. The CDR3 spells CASSSDTHQLQPQHF. In DNA, the CDR3 is TGTGCCAGCAGCTCAGACACCCATCAGCTTCAGCCCCAGCATTTT.

This chain links TRBV6-5 with TRBJ2-7, with TRBD2 matching over 8 bases. The length of the CDR3 is 14 residues. V lost 8 bases to trimming and J lost 0 bases; unmatched junction nucleotides: 6. The germline CDR1 and CDR2 sequences are MNHEY and SVGAGI. CDR3 in DNA: TGTGCCAGCCGGGAGCGGGGGCTCTCCTACGAGCAGTACTTC. Residues: CASRERGLSYEQYF.

The rearrangement links TRBV4-3 to TRBJ2-1, with unresolved D. V was clipped by 5 bases and J by 6 bases, with 14 bases between them. CDR1 and CDR2 from the germline V gene are LGHNA and YSLEER. The CDR3 totals 14 residues. The CDR3 here is CASSSRALGNEQFF. The CDR3 DNA sequence: TGCGCCAGCAGCTCTAGGGCGCTAGGCAATGAGCAGTTCTTC.

This chain uses TRBV9 with TRBJ2-1, with 15 nucleotides matching TRBD2. With V trimmed by 3 bases and J by 4 bases, 8 bases remained unmatched. Germline CDR1 is SGDLS and CDR2 is YYNGEE. The CDR3 runs to 18 residues. In nucleotides, the CDR3 is TGTGCCAGCAGCGCCACCGGAGGACTAGCGGGGGGGTACAATGAGCAGTTCTTC. It codes for CASSATGGLAGGYNEQFF.

The chain links TRBV18 to TRBJ2-7; D is perhaps TRBD1 or TRBD2 (5 bases each). CDR3 length: 16 amino acids. With 3 bases removed from V and 3 bases from J, the gap between germline ends came to 18 bases. Germline V CDR1 and CDR2: KGHSH, LQKENI. Here the CDR3 DNA reads TGTGCCAGCTCACCGGATGGGCCCGGGGCGATCTACGAGCAGTACTTC. Translated, it gives CASSPDGPGAIYEQYF.

The rearrangement links TRBV27 to TRBJ1-4, with 8 bases lining up with TRBD1. Germline V lookup: CDR1 MNHEY, CDR2 SMNVEV (reference sequence). The CDR3 spans 15 residues. The ends lost 5 bases at V and 7 bases at J; junction bases unmatched: 9. The CDR3 protein is CASSARQGHAEKLFF. The CDR3 nucleotides read TGTGCCAGCAGTGCTCGACAGGGGCATGCTGAAAAACTGTTTTTT.

This clone was seen only once. The identical CDR3 is also encoded by other nucleotide sequences in the sample. This chain links TRBV29-1 with TRBJ2-2, with D unresolved. The germline V gene encodes CDR1 SQVTM and CDR2 ANQGSEA. The CDR3 spans 11 residues. V lost 4 bases, J lost 0 bases, and 0 bases lay in between. The CDR3 spells CSVANTGELFF. The CDR3 DNA sequence: TGCAGCGTTGCGAACACCGGGGAGCTGTTTTTT.

V and J are TRBV2 and TRBJ2-7; 7 bases are a match to TRBD2. This CDR3 is built from 13 residues. Per germline, CDR1 SNHLY and CDR2 FYNNEI. The V and J ends lost 7 bases and 3 bases, in that order; junction bases with no gene match: 6. CDR3 sequence (DNA): TGTGCCAGCACCGGCCCGGGAGGCTACGAGCAGTACTTC. Amino acids: CASTGPGGYEQYF. Combining the CDR3 with reference TRBV2 and TRBJ2-7 gives the whole variable domain EPEVTQTPSHQVTQMGQEVILRCVPISNHLYFYWYRQILGQKVEFLVSFYNNEISEKSEIFDDQFSVERPDGSNFTLKIRSTKLEDSAMYFCASTGPGGYEQYFGPGTRLTVT.

The chain has TRBV7-9 and TRBJ2-5; D not resolved. Per the germline V gene, CDR1 is SEHNR and CDR2 is FQNEAQ (reference sequence). V was trimmed by 6 bases and J by 0 bases, leaving 5 bases between them. This CDR3 spans 12 amino acids. CDR3 protein: CASSRYQETQYF. DNA of the CDR3: TGTGCCAGCAGTCGGTACCAAGAGACCCAGTACTTC. Variable domain in full (rest from reference TRBV7-9 and TRBJ2-5): DTGVSQNPRHKITKRGQNVTFRCDPISEHNRLYWYRQTLGQGPEFLTYFQNEAQLEKSRLLSDRFSAERPKGSFSTLEIQRTEQGDSAMYLCASSRYQETQYFGPGTRLLVL.

The chain joins TRBV10-3 to TRBJ2-2; possibly TRBD2 for D (5 bases). The CDR3 totals 13 residues. Germline CDR1 is ENHRY and CDR2 is SYGVKD. V lost 2 bases and J lost 5, with 6 bases in between. In DNA, the CDR3 is TGTGCCATCAGTGAGAAGCGGACCGGGGAGCTGTTTTTT. Its protein product is CAISEKRTGELFF.

The genes are TRBV12-3 or TRBV12-4 and TRBJ2-3, with no clear D. Trimming shortened V by 3 bases and J by 2 bases, and 6 bases separated the two germline ends. The CDR3 extends over 13 amino acids. The CDR3 nucleotides are TGTGCCAGCAGTTTTGGTAACACAGATACGCAGTATTTT. Translation: CASSFGNTDTQYF.

This clone was seen many times. V gene TRBV2 combines with J gene TRBJ1-1, with TRBD1 matching 7 bases. J was trimmed by 5 bases and V by 7 bases; bases with no gene match: 10. The CDR3 has 14 amino acids. Germline assignment: CDR1 SNHLY and CDR2 FYNNEI. The CDR3 region is CASTTGTARTEAFF. CDR3 nucleotides: TGTGCCAGCACAACAGGGACAGCGAGGACTGAAGCTTTCTTT.

Of note for this clone: The identical CDR3 is also encoded by other nucleotide sequences in the sample. The V and J genes are TRBV5-4 and TRBJ1-2, with 7 bases fitting TRBD1. CDR3 length: 13 residues. Germline CDR1 and CDR2: SGHNT and YYREEE (reference sequence). V lost 5 bases to trimming and J lost 3 bases; unmatched junction nucleotides: 4. The CDR3 DNA reads as TGTGCCAGCAGTTATGACAGGGACTATGGCTACACCTTC. Its protein product is CASSYDRDYGYTF.

For this clone: Mismatch with germline at one junction end may stem from a read error. The chain uses TRBV3-1 (or the pseudogene TRBV3-2) and TRBJ2-1; D is ambiguous. Germline CDR1 LGHDT, CDR2 YNNKEL (reference sequence). The CDR3 spans 12 residues. The CDR3 sequence: CASSQDLNAQFF. The CDR3 bases are TGTGCCAGCAGCCAAGACCTGAATGCGCAGTTCTTC.

The genes are TRBV4-2 and TRBJ1-2; D is uncertain. Germline V lookup: CDR1 LGHNA, CDR2 YNFKEQ. V lost 0 bases and J 2 bases, leaving 10 bases between the germline ends. This CDR3 contains 15 residues. CDR3 DNA sequence: TGTGCCAGCAGCCAAGATCTAGAGAAAAACTATGGCTACACCTTC. As protein: CASSQDLEKNYGYTF.

The chain links TRBV7-2 to TRBJ2-2; possible D gene TRBD1, 5 bases. The germline V and J ends were trimmed by 1 base and 2 bases, with 14 bases remaining between them. The CDR3 consists of 17 residues. CDR1 and CDR2 (germline): SGHTA, FQGNSA. The CDR3 DNA is TGTGCCAGCAGCTTAGATTATCCCAGGGTCAACACCGGGGAGCTGTTTTTT. It encodes CASSLDYPRVNTGELFF.

The V gene is TRBV7-6, the J gene TRBJ1-5; D uncertain. This CDR3 is built from 15 residues. The V gene lost 1 base and the J gene lost 3 bases, with 10 bases spanning the gap. Germline V gene data show CDR1 as SGHVS and CDR2 as FNYEAQ. The DNA for the CDR3 is TGTGCCAGCAGCTTAGGGCACAGTACCAATCAGCCCCAGCATTTT. It is translated as CASSLGHSTNQPQHF.

Of note for this clone: At one boundary the junction diverges from the germline segment, which might be a read error. The chain employs TRBV6-5 and TRBJ2-7; 10 bases are shared with TRBD1. The CDR3 extends over 13 amino acids. The V gene's germline CDR1 is MNHEY and CDR2 SVGAGI. The CDR3 region has the DNA TGTGCCAGCAGCTCCGGGACAGGGGATCTCCGGCGCTTC. It encodes CASSSGTGDLRRF.

V and J are TRBV6-5 and TRBJ1-1; weak D call: TRBD1 (5 bases). V dropped 2 bases and J dropped 0 bases, with 13 bases sitting between them. The germline gives CDR1 MNHEY, CDR2 SVGAGI. The CDR3 covers 16 residues. The DNA of the CDR3 is TGTGCCAGCAGTTACCGGGGTGGGGCTATGAACACTGAAGCTTTCTTT. Protein product: CASSYRGGAMNTEAFF.

The V gene is TRBV5-4, the J gene TRBJ1-1; D not certain. V was clipped by 4 bases and J by 2 bases, with 9 bases between them. Germline lookup yields CDR1 SGHNT and CDR2 YYREEE (reference sequence). CDR3 length equals 13 residues. This CDR3 reads CASSADPNTEAFF. The CDR3 coding sequence is TGTGCCAGCAGCGCGGACCCAAACACTGAAGCTTTCTTT.

J is TRBJ1-2 and V is TRBV4-1; the D is unclear. The V gene's germline CDR1 is MGHRA and CDR2 YSYEKL. Trimming stripped 0 bases from V and 5 bases from J, with 10 bases between. CDR3 length equals 14 residues. The CDR3 sequence is CASSQEGFGYGYTF. CDR3 DNA sequence: TGCGCCAGCAGCCAAGAAGGGTTTGGGTATGGCTACACCTTC.

V gene TRBV19 combines with J gene TRBJ1-2; maybe TRBD1 (6 bases). The CDR3 is made up of 14 amino acids. V was cut by 5 bases and J by 2 bases, with 12 bases left in between. Germline assignment: CDR1 LNHDA and CDR2 SQIVND (reference sequence). This chain's CDR3 is CASSGRGSNYGYTF. The CDR3 DNA reads TGTGCCAGTAGTGGGAGGGGGTCGAACTATGGCTACACCTTC.

This rearrangement joins TRBV15 to TRBJ2-3; D possibly corresponds to TRBD2 (5 bases). Germline V gene sequence: CDR1 LNHNV, CDR2 YYDKDF (reference sequence). The V gene lost 2 bases and the J gene lost 0 bases, with 15 bases spanning the gap. CDR3 length equals 17 residues. CDR3 loop: CATSRTPPSGSTDTQYF. DNA of the CDR3: TGTGCCACCAGCAGAACCCCGCCGAGCGGAAGCACAGATACGCAGTATTTT.

The chain combines TRBV18 with TRBJ1-2, with TRBD1 as a possible D gene (6 bases). V was trimmed by 4 bases and J by 10 bases, leaving 16 bases between them. CDR1 KGHSH and CDR2 LQKENI come from the germline V gene. This CDR3 contains 13 residues. This chain's CDR3 is CASSQQGFANYTF. CDR3 coding DNA: TGTGCCAGCTCACAACAGGGTTTCGCTAACTACACCTTC.

The gene calls are TRBV2 and TRBJ1-2; tentatively, D is TRBD1 (6 bases). The CDR3 contains 13 residues. Trimming shortened V by 6 bases and J by 4 bases, and 12 bases separated the two germline ends. Germline V lookup: CDR1 SNHLY, CDR2 FYNNEI. The CDR3 reads CASRADSFYGYTF. The CDR3 DNA is TGTGCCAGCAGGGCGGACAGCTTCTATGGCTACACCTTC.

The chain carries TRBV19 and TRBJ2-6, with D possibly TRBD2 on 5 matching bases. The CDR3 spans 17 residues. Germline CDR1 is LNHDA and CDR2 is SQIVND (reference sequence). The V gene lost 1 base and the J gene lost 0 bases, with 10 bases spanning the gap. For the CDR3, the DNA is TGTGCCAGTAGTATAGCGGGATCCTCCTCTGGGGCCAACGTCCTGACTTTC. It yields the protein CASSIAGSSSGANVLTF.